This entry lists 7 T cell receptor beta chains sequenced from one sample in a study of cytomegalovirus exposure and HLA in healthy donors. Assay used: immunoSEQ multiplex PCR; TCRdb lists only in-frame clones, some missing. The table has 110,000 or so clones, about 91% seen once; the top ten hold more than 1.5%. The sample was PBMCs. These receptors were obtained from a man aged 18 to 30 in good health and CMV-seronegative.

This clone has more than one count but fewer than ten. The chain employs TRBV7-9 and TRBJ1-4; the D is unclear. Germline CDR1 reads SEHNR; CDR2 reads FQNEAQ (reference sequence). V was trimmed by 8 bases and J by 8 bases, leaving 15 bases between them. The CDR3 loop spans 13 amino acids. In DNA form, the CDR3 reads TGTGCCAGCCAATCAGTAGCCTGGGAAAAACTGTTTTTT. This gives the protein CASQSVAWEKLFF.

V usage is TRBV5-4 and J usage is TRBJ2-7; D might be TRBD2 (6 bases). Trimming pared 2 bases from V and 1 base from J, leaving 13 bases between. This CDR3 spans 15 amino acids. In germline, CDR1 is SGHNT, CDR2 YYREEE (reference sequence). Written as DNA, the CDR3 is TGTGCCAGCAGCTTAAGCGCGGGACCTTCCTACGAGCAGTACTTC. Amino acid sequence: CASSLSAGPSYEQYF.

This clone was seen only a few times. CDR3 sequence reads: CASSLSRVNTEAFF. Written as DNA, the CDR3 is TGTGCCAGCAGTTTAAGCAGGGTGAACACTGAAGCTTTCTTT. This chain links TRBV27 with TRBJ1-1, with D maybe TRBD1 (5 bases). The germline gives CDR1 MNHEY, CDR2 SMNVEV (reference sequence). Trimming took off 2 bases at V and 0 bases at J, with 7 bases between the two ends. The CDR3 covers 14 residues.

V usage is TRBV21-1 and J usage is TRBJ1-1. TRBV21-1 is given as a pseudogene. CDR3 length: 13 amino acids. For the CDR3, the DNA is TGTGCCAGCAGCCCTTCCTTGAACACTGAAGCTTTCTTT. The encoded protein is CASSPSLNTEAFF.

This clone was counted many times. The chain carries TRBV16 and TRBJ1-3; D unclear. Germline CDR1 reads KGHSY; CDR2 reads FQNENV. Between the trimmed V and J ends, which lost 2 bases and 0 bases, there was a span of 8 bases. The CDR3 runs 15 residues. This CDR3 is CASSQAAVSGNTIYF. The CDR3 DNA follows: TGTGCCAGCAGCCAAGCCGCAGTCTCTGGAAACACCATATATTTT.

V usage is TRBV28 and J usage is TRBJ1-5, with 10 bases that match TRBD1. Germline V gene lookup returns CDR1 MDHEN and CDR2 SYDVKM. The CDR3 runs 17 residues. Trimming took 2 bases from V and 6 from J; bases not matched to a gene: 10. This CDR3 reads CASSLDRDRGPPQPQHF. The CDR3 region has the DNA TGTGCCAGCAGTTTAGACCGGGACAGGGGACCCCCTCAGCCCCAGCATTTT.

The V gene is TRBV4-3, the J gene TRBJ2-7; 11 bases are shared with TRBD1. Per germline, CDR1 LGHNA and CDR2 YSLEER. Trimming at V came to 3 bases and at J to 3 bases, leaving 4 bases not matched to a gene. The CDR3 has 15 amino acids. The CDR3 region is CASSHSGTGGYEQYF. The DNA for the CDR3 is TGCGCCAGCAGCCACTCCGGGACAGGGGGCTACGAGCAGTACTTC.